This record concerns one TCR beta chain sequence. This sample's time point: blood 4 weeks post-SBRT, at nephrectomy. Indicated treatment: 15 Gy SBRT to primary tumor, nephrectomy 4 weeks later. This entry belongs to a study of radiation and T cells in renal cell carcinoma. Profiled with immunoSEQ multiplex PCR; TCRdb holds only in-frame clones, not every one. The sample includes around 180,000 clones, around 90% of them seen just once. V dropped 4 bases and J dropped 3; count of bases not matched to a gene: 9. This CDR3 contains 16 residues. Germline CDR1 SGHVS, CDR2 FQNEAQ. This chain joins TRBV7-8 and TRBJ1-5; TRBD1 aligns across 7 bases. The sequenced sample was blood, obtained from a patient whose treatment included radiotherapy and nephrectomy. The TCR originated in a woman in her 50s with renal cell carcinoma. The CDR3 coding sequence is TGTGCCAGCAGCTCTACCAACAGGGGTTCCAATCAGCCCCAGCATTTT. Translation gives CASSSTNRGSNQPQHF.